This record covers a single TCR beta chain. This clone was observed a handful of times. Its antigen is still unknown. No much larger clone is present one base from it, and per-base qualities are unavailable. Within the sample, other DNA sequences also encode this same CDR3. The sample belongs to a study of vaccination effects on CD4 cells after COVID-19 (dated by TCRdb to 2022 to 2024). Background on the whole study: Two doses of either the BNT162b2 or the mRNA-1273 mRNA SARS-CoV-2 vaccine were administered to participants. In both COVID-19 convalescent patients and infection-naive vaccine recipients, the study compared SARS-CoV-2 spike-specific CD4+ TCR repertoires from before mRNA vaccination with those from after it. A total of over nine COVID-19 convalescent patients and a handful of SARS-CoV-2-naive healthy vaccine recipients were included in the full study. Cultures from other donors in the study were sequenced with the Oncomine TCR Beta short-read assay on an Illumina iSeq 100.

The protocol used for the library was the immunoSEQ multiplex PCR assay. TCR beta CDR3 sequencing was performed on DNA from the cultured, isolated CD4+ T cells. Regarding the original processing steps: The analysis removed non-productive TCR sequences, trimmed reads to the CDR3 region, and retained only CDR3s that were 7 or more amino acids long. Antigen-specific clonotypes were identified with the MANAFEST web app by comparing expansion in peptide wells against reference cultures. For clones to be considered positive, expansion at FDR<0.05 versus reference and all other wells, an odds ratio above 5, and a frequency above 0.1% in two replicate wells were required. A clonotype was called cross-reactive if it was significantly expanded both in SARS-CoV-2 spike wells and in at least one common cold coronavirus spike condition. Levenshtein distance calculated with the stringdist R package was used to assess CDR3 similarity, and unrooted trees were constructed with ape in R 3.6.1. The table comes from immuneACCESS by way of TCRdb, which keeps in-frame sequences with V and J called. Part of the clones is missing from these tables; in studies checked, under half for an unresolved V gene and the rest for unknown reasons. Clone size and V and J calls were adopted from that table, with D and trimming inferred from the DNA. This sample gives tens of thousands of clones in total; around three quarters of them show up just once. The ten largest clones capture about 4% of the sample.

The ViraFEST assay stimulated PBMC with viral peptide pools and then used TCR sequencing to identify antigen-specific CD4+ T cell clonotypes by expansion. After roughly 11 days of culture, CD4+ T cells were isolated with the EasySep CD4+ T cell isolation kit. Healthy vaccine recipients had no prior SARS-CoV-2 infection, confirmed by negative nucleocapsid antibodies before and after vaccination. About 2.1 million PBMC per well were cultured with around 9.8 ug/ml peptides in IMDM containing around 4.6% human AB serum, approximately 10 IU/ml IL-2 and gentamicin. Half of the culture medium was replaced with fresh IL-2-containing medium on days 3 and 7. Unless noted otherwise, every peptide stimulation condition was grown in triplicate wells. PBMC were separated from whole blood using Ficoll-Paque Plus gradient centrifugation and were then either cryopreserved at -140C or used fresh. The spike proteins of SARS-CoV-2 and of the common cold coronaviruses HCoV-NL63, HCoV-OC43 and HCoV-229E were spanned by overlapping peptide pools. The QIAamp micro DNA kit was used to extract genomic DNA from the cultured CD4+ T cells.

Taken from cysteine to phenylalanine, the CDR3 has 16 residues. Only CDR3 DNA is held: 48 bases, read in frame from base 1. V is cut by 0 bases and J by 5 bases, and the space between the germline ends is 14 bases. CDR1 and CDR2, looked up from the germline V gene, are MGHRA and YSYEKL. Overall study results and their limits: Among healthy vaccine recipients, nearly all vaccine-induced clones were SARS-CoV-2 mono-reactive, and just 1 of 255 was cross-reactive with common cold coronaviruses. Clones induced by infection and clones induced by vaccination both contracted markedly at late timepoints after vaccination, which fits with T cell responses waning over time. Limitations of the study were the small number of convalescent patients and the absence of early post-infection timepoints.

Rearrangement joined TRBV4-1 to TRBJ1-5; the D gene is perhaps TRBD1, on 6 matching bases. The sequencing here drew on CD4+ T cells from PBMCs cultured with HCoV-OC43 spike peptides, taken before COVID-19 vaccination. The cell subset or site label for this specimen denotes: HCoV-OC43 spike overlapping peptide pool stimulation. This sequence was found in a human donor who received a COVID-19 vaccine. The nucleotides read TGCGCCAGCAGCCAAGATGGATCACAGGGATATCAGCCCCAGCATTTT. This gives the protein CASSQDGSQGYQPQHF.